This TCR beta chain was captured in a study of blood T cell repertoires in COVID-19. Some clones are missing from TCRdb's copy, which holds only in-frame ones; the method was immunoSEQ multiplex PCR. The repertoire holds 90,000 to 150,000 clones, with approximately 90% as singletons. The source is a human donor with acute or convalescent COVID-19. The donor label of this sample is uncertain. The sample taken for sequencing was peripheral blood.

The CDR3 region has the DNA TGTGCCAGCAGCTTATTTTTCGGGACAGGGGAAGAGACCCAGTACTTC. It yields the protein CASSLFFGTGEETQYF. V usage is TRBV7-2 and J usage is TRBJ2-5; 10 bases match TRBD1. With V trimmed by 2 bases and J by 3 bases, 6 bases remained unmatched. The CDR3 sequence is 16 residues long. The germline V gene encodes CDR1 SGHTA and CDR2 FQGNSA.